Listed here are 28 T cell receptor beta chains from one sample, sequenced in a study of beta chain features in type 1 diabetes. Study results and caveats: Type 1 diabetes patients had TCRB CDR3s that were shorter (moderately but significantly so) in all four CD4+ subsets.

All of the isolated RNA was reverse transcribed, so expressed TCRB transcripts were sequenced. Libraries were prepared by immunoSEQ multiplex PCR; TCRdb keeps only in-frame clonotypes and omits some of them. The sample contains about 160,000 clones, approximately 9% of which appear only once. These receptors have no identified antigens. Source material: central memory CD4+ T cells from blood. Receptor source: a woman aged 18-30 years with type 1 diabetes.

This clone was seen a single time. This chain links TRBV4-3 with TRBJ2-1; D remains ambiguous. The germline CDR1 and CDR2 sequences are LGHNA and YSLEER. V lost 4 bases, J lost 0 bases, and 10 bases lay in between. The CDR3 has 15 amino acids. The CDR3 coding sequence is TGCGCCAGCAGCCCAGAAACGGGCTCCTACAATGAGCAGTTCTTC. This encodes CASSPETGSYNEQFF.

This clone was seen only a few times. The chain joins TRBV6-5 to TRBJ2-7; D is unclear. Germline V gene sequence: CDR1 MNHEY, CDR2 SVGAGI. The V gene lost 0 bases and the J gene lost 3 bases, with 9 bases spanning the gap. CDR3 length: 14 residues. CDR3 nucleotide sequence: TGTGCCAGCAGTTACTCGCATGAGCTCTACGAGCAGTACTTC. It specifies CASSYSHELYEQYF.

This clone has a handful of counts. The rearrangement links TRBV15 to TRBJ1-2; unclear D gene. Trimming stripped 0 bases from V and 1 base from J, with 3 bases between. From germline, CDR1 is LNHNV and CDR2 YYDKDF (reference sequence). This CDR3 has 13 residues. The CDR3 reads CATSRDNNYGYTF. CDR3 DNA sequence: TGTGCCACCAGCAGAGATAATAACTATGGCTACACCTTC.

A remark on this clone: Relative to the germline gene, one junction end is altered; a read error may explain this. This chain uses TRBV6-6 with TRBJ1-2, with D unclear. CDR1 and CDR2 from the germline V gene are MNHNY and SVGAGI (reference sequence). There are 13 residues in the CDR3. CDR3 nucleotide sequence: TGTGCCAGCAGTTACACGAACGTTGCGCCGGCGGCCTTC. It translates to CASSYTNVAPAAF.

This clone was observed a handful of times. In DNA form, the CDR3 reads TGCGCCAGCAGCTTTAACGGGCGGGAGGGAGCTTTCTTT. Amino acid sequence: CASSFNGREGAFF. This rearrangement joins TRBV5-1 to TRBJ1-1; D remains ambiguous. V was shortened by 2 bases and J by 10 bases, with 15 bases between the two germline ends. Germline loops: CDR1 SGHRS, CDR2 YFSETQ. This CDR3 region has 13 residues.

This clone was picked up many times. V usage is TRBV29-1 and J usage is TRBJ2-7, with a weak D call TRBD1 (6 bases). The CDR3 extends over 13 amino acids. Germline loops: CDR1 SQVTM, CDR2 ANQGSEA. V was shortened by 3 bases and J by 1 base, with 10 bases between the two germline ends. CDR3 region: CSVDPTGSYEQYF. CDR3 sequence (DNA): TGCAGCGTTGACCCGACAGGATCCTACGAGCAGTACTTC.

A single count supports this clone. Written as DNA, the CDR3 is TGTGCCAGCTCACCGACGGGGGAAGGTGAAGCTTTCTTT. It yields the protein CASSPTGEGEAFF. The rearrangement links TRBV18 to TRBJ1-1; TRBD1 might be the D (5 bases). Germline V gene sequence: CDR1 KGHSH, CDR2 LQKENI. Trimming took off 3 bases at V and 7 bases at J, with 12 bases between the two ends. The CDR3 length is 13 residues.

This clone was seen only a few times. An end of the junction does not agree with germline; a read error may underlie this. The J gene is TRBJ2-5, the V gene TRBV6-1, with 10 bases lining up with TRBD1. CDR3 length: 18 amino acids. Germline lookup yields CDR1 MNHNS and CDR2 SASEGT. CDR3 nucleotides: TGTGCCATCAGTGACCCTCAGGCCGGGACAGGGGCCCAAGAGACCCAGTACTTC. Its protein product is CAISDPQAGTGAQETQYF.

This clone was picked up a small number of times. CDR3 sequence: CASGARGGYGYTF. DNA for the CDR3: TGTGCCAGCGGAGCCAGGGGCGGCTATGGCTACACCTTC. J is TRBJ1-2 and V is TRBV19; TRBD1 is a possible D gene (6 bases). Germline loops: CDR1 LNHDA, CDR2 SQIVND (reference sequence). V was pared by 9 bases and J by 4 bases, with 15 bases between. The CDR3 contains 13 residues.

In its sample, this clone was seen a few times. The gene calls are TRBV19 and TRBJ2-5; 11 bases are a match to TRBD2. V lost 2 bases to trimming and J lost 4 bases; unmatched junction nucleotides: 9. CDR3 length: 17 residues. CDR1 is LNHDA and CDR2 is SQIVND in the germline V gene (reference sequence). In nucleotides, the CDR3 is TGTGCCAGTAGTATAAGAACTCTAGCGGGGGGACGAGAGACCCAGTACTTC. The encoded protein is CASSIRTLAGGRETQYF.

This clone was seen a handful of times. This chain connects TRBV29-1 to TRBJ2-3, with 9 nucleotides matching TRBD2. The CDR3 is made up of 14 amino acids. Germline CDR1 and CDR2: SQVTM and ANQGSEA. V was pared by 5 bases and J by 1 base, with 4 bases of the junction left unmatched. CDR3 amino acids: CSVRTSAGTDTQYF. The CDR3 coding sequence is TGCAGCGTTCGGACTAGCGCGGGCACAGATACGCAGTATTTT.

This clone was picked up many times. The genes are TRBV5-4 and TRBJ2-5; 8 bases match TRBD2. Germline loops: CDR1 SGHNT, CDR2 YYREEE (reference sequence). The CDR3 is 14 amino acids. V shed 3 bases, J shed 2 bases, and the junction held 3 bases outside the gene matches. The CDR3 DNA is TGTGCCAGCAGCTCCGGGACTAGTCAAGAGACCCAGTACTTC. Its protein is CASSSGTSQETQYF.

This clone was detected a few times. The CDR3 sequence: CASRIYGELFF. The CDR3 nucleotides read TGTGCCAGTAGAATCTACGGGGAGCTGTTTTTT. The chain uses TRBV19 and TRBJ2-2; D is uncertain. Trimming removed 6 bases at V and 7 bases at J, with 6 bases between. The CDR3 extends over 11 amino acids. CDR1 LNHDA and CDR2 SQIVND come from the germline V gene (reference sequence).

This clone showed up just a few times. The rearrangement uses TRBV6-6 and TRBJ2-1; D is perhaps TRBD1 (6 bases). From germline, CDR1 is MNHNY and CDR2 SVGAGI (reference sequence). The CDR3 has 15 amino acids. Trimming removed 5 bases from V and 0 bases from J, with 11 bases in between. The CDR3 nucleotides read TGTGCCAGCAGTCTAGAGGACAGCTCCTACAATGAGCAGTTCTTC. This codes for CASSLEDSSYNEQFF.

CDR3 protein: CATRKRGRLADTQYF. In nucleotides, the CDR3 is TGTGCCACAAGGAAGCGGGGGCGGCTCGCAGATACGCAGTATTTT. J is TRBJ2-3 and V is TRBV6-5; 8 positions agree with TRBD2. This CDR3 comprises 15 residues. The J segment lost 4 bases and the V segment lost 10 bases, leaving 13 bases of the junction unmatched. CDR1 is MNHEY, CDR2 SVGAGI, per germline.

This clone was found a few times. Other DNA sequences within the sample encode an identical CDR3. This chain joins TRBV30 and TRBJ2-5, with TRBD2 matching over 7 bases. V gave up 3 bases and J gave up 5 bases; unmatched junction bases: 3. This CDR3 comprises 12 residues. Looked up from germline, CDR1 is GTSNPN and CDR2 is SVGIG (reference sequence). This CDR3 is CAWRREVETQYF. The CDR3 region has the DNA TGTGCCTGGAGACGGGAGGTGGAGACCCAGTACTTC. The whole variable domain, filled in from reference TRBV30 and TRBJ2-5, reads SQTIHQWPATLVQPVGSPLSLECTVEGTSNPNLYWYRQAAGRGLQLLFYSVGIGQISSEVPQNLSASRPQDRQFILSSKKLLLSDSGFYLCAWRREVETQYFGPGTRLLVL.

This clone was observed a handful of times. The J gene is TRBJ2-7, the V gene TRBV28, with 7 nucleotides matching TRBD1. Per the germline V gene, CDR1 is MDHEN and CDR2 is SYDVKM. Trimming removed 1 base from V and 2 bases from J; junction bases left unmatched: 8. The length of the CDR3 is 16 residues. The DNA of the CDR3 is TGTGCCAGCAGTTTATCTGAGGACAGGCCGCCCTACGAGCAGTACTTC. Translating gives CASSLSEDRPPYEQYF.

The CDR3 DNA reads TGTGCCAGCAGTCGGCAGGGTGCCGACTATGGCTACACCTTC. This codes for CASSRQGADYGYTF. The V call is TRBV6-5, the J call TRBJ1-2, with D possibly TRBD1 on 5 matching bases. From germline, CDR1 is MNHEY and CDR2 SVGAGI. The V end was cut by 5 bases, the J end by 3 bases, with 13 bases between. CDR3 length: 14 residues.

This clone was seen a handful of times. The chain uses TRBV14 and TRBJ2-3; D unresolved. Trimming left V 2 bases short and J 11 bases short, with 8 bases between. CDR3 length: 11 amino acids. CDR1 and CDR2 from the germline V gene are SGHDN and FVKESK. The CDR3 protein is CASSQSAQQYF. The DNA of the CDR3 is TGTGCCAGCAGCCAATCCGCGCAGCAGTATTTT.

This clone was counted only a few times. CDR3 region: CASSRTGIPYGYTF. CDR3 nucleotides: TGTGCCAGCAGTCGGACAGGGATCCCCTATGGCTACACCTTC. This rearrangement joins TRBV27 to TRBJ1-2, with 8 bases matching TRBD1. V lost 5 bases to trimming and J lost 4 bases; unmatched junction nucleotides: 6. The length of the CDR3 is 14 residues. CDR1 is MNHEY, CDR2 SMNVEV, per germline (reference sequence).

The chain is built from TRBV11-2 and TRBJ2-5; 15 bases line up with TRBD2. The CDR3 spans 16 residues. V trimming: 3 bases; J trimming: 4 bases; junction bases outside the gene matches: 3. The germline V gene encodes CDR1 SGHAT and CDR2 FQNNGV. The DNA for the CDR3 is TGTGCCAGCAGCTTCGGACTAGCGGGAGGGCCAGAGACCCAGTACTTC. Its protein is CASSFGLAGGPETQYF.

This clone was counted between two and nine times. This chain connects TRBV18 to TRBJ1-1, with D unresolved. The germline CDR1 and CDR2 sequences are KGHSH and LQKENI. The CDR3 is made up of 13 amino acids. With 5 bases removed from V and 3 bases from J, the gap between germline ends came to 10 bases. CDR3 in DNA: TGTGCCAGCTCAACACGCCGGGACACTGAAGCTTTCTTT. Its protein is CASSTRRDTEAFF.

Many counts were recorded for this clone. For the CDR3, the DNA is TGTGCCAGCGTATGGGGACAGGGCACCTACGAGCAGTACTTC. Amino acid sequence: CASVWGQGTYEQYF. The chain joins TRBV6-6 to TRBJ2-7; 9 bases align to TRBD1. This CDR3 has 14 amino acids. The V gene end was trimmed by 8 bases and the J gene end by 2 bases; junction bases not matched to a gene: 7. Germline V CDR1 and CDR2: MNHNY, SVGAGI (reference sequence).

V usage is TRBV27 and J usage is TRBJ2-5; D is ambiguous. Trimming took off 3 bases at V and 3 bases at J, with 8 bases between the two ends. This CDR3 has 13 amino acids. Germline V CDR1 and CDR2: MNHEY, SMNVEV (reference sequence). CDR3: CASSFGFEETQYF. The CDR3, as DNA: TGTGCCAGCAGTTTCGGGTTCGAAGAGACCCAGTACTTC.

The CDR3 DNA reads as TGCGCCAGCAGTCCCCACTCTGCTAGCCTCTCCTACGAGCAGTACTTC. It encodes CASSPHSASLSYEQYF. This rearrangement joins TRBV23-1 to TRBJ2-7, with D perhaps matching TRBD2 (5 bases). TRBV23-1 is annotated as an ORF whose role is uncertain. V was cut by 4 bases and J by 0 bases, with 16 bases left in between. This CDR3 region has 16 residues.

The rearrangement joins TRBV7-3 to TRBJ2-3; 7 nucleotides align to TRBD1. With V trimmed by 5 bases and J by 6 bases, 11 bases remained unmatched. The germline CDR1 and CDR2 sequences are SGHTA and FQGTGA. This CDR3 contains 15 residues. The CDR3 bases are TGTGCCAGCAGCCCGGGCCAAGACAGGGCGGATACGCAGTATTTT. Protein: CASSPGQDRADTQYF.

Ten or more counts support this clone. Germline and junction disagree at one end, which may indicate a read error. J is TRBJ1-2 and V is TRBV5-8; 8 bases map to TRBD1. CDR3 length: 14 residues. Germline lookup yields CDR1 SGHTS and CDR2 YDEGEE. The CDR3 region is CASRLGQANYGYTF. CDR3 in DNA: TGTGCCAGCAGATTGGGACAGGCCAACTATGGCTACACCTTC.

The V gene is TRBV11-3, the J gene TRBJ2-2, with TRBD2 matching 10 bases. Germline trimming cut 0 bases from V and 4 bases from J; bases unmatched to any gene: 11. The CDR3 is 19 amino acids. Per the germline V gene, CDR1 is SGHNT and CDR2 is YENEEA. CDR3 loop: CASSLEGAASGSVTGELFF. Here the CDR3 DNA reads TGTGCCAGCAGCTTAGAAGGGGCGGCTAGCGGGAGCGTCACCGGGGAGCTGTTTTTT. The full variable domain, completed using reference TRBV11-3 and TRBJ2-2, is EAGVVQSPRYKIIEKKQPVAFWCNPISGHNTLYWYLQNLGQGPELLIRYENEEAVDDSQLPKDRFSAERLKGVDSTLKIQPAELGDSAVYLCASSLEGAASGSVTGELFFGEGSRLTVL.